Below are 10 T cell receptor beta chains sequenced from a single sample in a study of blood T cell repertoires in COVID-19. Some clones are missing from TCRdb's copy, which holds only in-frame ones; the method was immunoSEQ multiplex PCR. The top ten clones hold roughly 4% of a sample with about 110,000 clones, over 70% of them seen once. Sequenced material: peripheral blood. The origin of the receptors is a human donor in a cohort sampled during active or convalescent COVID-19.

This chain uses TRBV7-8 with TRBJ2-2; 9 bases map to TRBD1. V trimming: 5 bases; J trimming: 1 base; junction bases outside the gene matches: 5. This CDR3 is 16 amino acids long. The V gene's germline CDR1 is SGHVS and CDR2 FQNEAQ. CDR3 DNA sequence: TGTGCCAGCAGCCCACAGGGGGCCCTGAACACCGGGGAGCTGTTTTTT. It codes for CASSPQGALNTGELFF.

The CDR3 region is CASSSPPGTSGSLKTDTQYF. In nucleotides, the CDR3 is TGTGCCAGCAGCTCTCCACCCGGGACTAGCGGGAGTCTAAAGACAGATACGCAGTATTTT. V gene TRBV5-4 combines with J gene TRBJ2-3; 14 bases agree with TRBD2. The CDR3 contains 20 residues. CDR1 is SGHNT, CDR2 YYREEE, per germline (reference sequence). Unmatched junction bases numbered 15, after V lost 3 bases and J lost 3 bases. Based on the CDR3 plus reference TRBV5-4 and TRBJ2-3, the full variable domain is ETGVTQSPTHLIKTRGQQVTLRCSSQSGHNTVSWYQQALGQGPQFIFQYYREEENGRGNFPPRFSGLQFPNYSSELNVNALELDDSALYLCASSSPPGTSGSLKTDTQYFGPGTRLTVL.

The CDR3 is CAKTPGLILGEKLFF. The CDR3 DNA follows: TGTGCCAAAACGCCGGGACTCATTCTCGGGGAAAAACTGTTTTTT. The chain recombines TRBV5-4 with TRBJ1-4, with D perhaps matching TRBD1 (5 bases). The V gene's germline CDR1 is SGHNT and CDR2 YYREEE (reference sequence). This CDR3 contains 15 residues. Trimming removed 9 bases at V and 8 bases at J, with 23 bases between.

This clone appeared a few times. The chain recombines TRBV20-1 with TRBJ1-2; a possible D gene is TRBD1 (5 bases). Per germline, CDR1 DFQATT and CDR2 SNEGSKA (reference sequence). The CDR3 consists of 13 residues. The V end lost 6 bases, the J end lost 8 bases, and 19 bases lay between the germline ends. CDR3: CSASPSGLYGYTF. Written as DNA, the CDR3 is TGCAGTGCCAGTCCGTCAGGGCTGTACGGCTACACCTTC.

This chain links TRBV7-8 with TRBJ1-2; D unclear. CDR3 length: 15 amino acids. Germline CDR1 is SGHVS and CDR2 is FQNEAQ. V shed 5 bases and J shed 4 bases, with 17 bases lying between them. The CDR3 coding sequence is TGTGCCAGCAGCCATGACAATCCCTTGAGCTATGGCTACACCTTC. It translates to CASSHDNPLSYGYTF.

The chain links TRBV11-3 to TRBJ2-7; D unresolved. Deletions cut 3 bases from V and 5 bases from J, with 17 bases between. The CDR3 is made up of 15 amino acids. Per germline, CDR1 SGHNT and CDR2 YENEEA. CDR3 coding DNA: TGTGCCAGCAGCTTTACGGCTTCTAGTTTGGACGAGCAGTACTTC. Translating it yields CASSFTASSLDEQYF.

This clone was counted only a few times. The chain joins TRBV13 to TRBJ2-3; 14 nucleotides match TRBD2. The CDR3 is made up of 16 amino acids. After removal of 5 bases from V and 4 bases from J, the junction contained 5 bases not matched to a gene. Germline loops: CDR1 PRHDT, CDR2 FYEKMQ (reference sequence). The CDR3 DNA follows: TGTGCCAGCAGCCTCCTGGGACTAGCGGGAGCAGATACGCAGTATTTT. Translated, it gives CASSLLGLAGADTQYF.

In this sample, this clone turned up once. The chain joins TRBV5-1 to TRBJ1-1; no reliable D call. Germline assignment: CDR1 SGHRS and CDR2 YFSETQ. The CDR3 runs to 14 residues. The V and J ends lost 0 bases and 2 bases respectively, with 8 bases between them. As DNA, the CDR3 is TGCGCCAGCAGCTTGGAATCCGTAAACACTGAAGCTTTCTTT. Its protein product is CASSLESVNTEAFF.

CDR3: CASSQDLQRMNTEAFF. CDR3 DNA: TGCGCCAGCAGCCAAGATCTCCAGCGCATGAACACTGAAGCTTTCTTT. The chain is built from TRBV4-3 and TRBJ1-1, with D uncertain. V lost 0 bases, J lost 0 bases, and 11 bases lay in between. Germline CDR1 and CDR2: LGHNA and YSLEER. The CDR3 loop spans 16 amino acids.

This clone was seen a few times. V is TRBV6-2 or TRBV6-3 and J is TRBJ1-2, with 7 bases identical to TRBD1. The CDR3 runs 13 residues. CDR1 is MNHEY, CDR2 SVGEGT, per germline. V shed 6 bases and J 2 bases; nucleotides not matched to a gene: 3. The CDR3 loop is CASSQQGNYGYTF. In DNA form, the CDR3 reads TGTGCCAGCAGCCAACAGGGGAACTATGGCTACACCTTC.